This TCR beta chain was identified in a study of T cell repertoires in cytomegalovirus infection. Turning to the study itself: Well-studied HLA-B-restricted CMV epitopes were used in the study alongside recently identified HLA-C-restricted ones. Public TCR beta signature analysis indicated the presence of both CMV infection and matching HLA type.

Points from the study as a whole: Accumulated public TCR beta family frequency recognized individuals carrying CMV together with the relevant HLA.

Using its own MiXCR run on the reads, TCRdb lists one record per CDR3 protein. The sample holds about 400,000 distinct CDR3 sequences, about 32% seen once. As to this clonotype: What it binds is unknown.

The sequence derives from a human donor in good health (CMV status not recorded). Some clones in this sample may be carry-over from other donors' samples. The source material was cultured PBMCs, sampled from culture after CMV antigen stimulation.

CDR3 protein: CSATSGTHGYTF. CDR3 DNA sequence: TGCAGTGCTACGTCCGGGACCCATGGCTACACCTTC. This chain links TRBV20-1 with TRBJ1-2; tentative D call: TRBD1 (5 bases). The CDR3 contains 12 residues. Germline V gene data show CDR1 as DFQATT and CDR2 as SNEGSKA (reference sequence). The germline V and J ends were trimmed by 4 bases and 6 bases, with 12 bases remaining between them.